A selection of T cell receptor beta chains follows, all from one sample in a study of shared clonotypes between healthy human individuals. Profiled with immunoSEQ multiplex PCR; TCRdb holds only in-frame clones, not every one. The sample has about 2 million clones, less than 95% seen once; the top ten hold around 1.1%. Sequenced sample: naive CD8+ T cells sorted from blood. All receptors derive from a man between 18 and 35 years old in good health. Both conserved end residues are part of each CDR3. The order of the fields is D gene, V gene, J gene, clone size, CDR3 DNA, CDR3 protein. The D gene is left open where the match is weak. A row's size may be missing; if present it is once, few, many or a size class.

.	TRBV7-9	TRBJ2-2	.	TGTGCCAGCAGCTTACGGGGAGCGAACACCGGGGAGCTGTTTTTT	CASSLRGANTGELFF
.	TRBV11-2	TRBJ2-1	.	TGTGCCAGCAGTCGCGTCGCGGGCTACAATGAGCAGTTCTTC	CASSRVAGYNEQFF
TRBD1	TRBV7-6	TRBJ1-5	.	TGTGCCAGCAGCTTAGGGTTTGGAGGGGGCGAACCCCAGCATTTT	CASSLGFGGGEPQHF
TRBD1	TRBV4-3	TRBJ2-1	.	TGCGCCAGCAGCCAAGAGGGGGACAGGGGGTACAATGAGCAGTTCTTC	CASSQEGDRGYNEQFF
TRBD1	TRBV9	TRBJ1-2	.	TGTGCCAGCAGCGGAACCGGGACAGGGATTGCTGGCTACACCTTC	CASSGTGTGIAGYTF
.	TRBV27	TRBJ2-1	.	TGTGCCAGCAGTTTACAGCTAGACTACAATGAGCAGTTCTTC	CASSLQLDYNEQFF
.	TRBV9	TRBJ2-3	.	TGTGCCAGCAGCGTAGATAGGACTTCTAGCACAGATACGCAGTATTTT	CASSVDRTSSTDTQYF
.	TRBV9	TRBJ1-5	.	TGTGCCAGCAGCGTAGCCCCAGACCAGCCCCAGCATTTT	CASSVAPDQPQHF
TRBD2	TRBV11-2	TRBJ2-3	.	TGTGCCAGCAGCCCGGGACTAGCGGTAGGGGTGGATACGCAGTATTTT	CASSPGLAVGVDTQYF
.	TRBV21-1	TRBJ2-2	.	TGTGCCAGCAGCAAAGCCTTTCTAGCGGAGCGGAACACCGGGGAGCTGTTTTTT	CASSKAFLAERNTGELFF
TRBD1	TRBV28	TRBJ1-6	.	TGTGCCAGCGGAGACAGGGGGCCTTCACCCCTCCACTTT	CASGDRGPSPLHF
TRBD2	TRBV5-6	TRBJ2-1	.	TGTGCCAGTGCCCTAGCGGGGGTCGACAATGAGCAGTTCTTC	CASALAGVDNEQFF
TRBD2	TRBV28	TRBJ2-7	.	TGTGCCAGCAGTTCCATTCTTGGACTAGCGGGGGTTACCTACGAGCAGTACTTC	CASSSILGLAGVTYEQYF
.	TRBV29-1	TRBJ2-2	.	TGCAGCGTTGAACTTTGGCAGTCGAACACCGGGGAGCTGTTTTTT	CSVELWQSNTGELFF
TRBD2	TRBV11-2	TRBJ2-2	once	TGTGCCAGCAGCTTCCCCGGCGGGAGCGGCGGGGAGCTGTTTTTT	CASSFPGGSGGELFF
.	TRBV9	TRBJ2-7	.	TGTGCCAGCAGCCCCGAGGGTTTGGGTTCCTACGAGCAGTACTTC	CASSPEGLGSYEQYF
.	TRBV2	TRBJ1-1	.	TGTGCCAGCAGTGTTAACGCTGACAACACTGAAGCTTTCTTT	CASSVNADNTEAFF
TRBD2	TRBV4-2	TRBJ2-7	.	TGTGCCAGCAGCCAAGAGGCCCCGGGACTAGCGGGGGGGCCGGCCTACGAGCAGTACTTC	CASSQEAPGLAGGPAYEQYF
TRBD1	TRBV4-1	TRBJ1-2	.	TGCGCCAGCAGCCAAGATCAGACAGGGTATAACTATGGCTACACCTTC	CASSQDQTGYNYGYTF
.	TRBV9	TRBJ2-5	.	TGTGCCAGCAGCGCCGGAGAGGGGACCCAGTACTTC	CASSAGEGTQYF
TRBD1	TRBV7-9	TRBJ2-1	.	TGTGCCAGCAGCGCCGGACAGGGGTCCTACAATGAGCAGTTCTTC	CASSAGQGSYNEQFF
TRBD2	TRBV7-3	TRBJ2-1	.	TGTGCCAGCAGCTCCCCCGGGAGCGGGGGGGTCAATGAGCAGTTCTTC	CASSSPGSGGVNEQFF
TRBD1	TRBV7-9	TRBJ2-6	.	TGTGCCAGCAGTTGGACAGGAGCGAGCTCTGGGGCCAACGTCCTGACTTTC	CASSWTGASSGANVLTF
.	TRBV7-8	TRBJ1-5	.	TGTGCCAGCAGCTTAAACCCTAATGCAGGGGATCAGCCCCAGCATTTT	CASSLNPNAGDQPQHF
TRBD1	TRBV15	TRBJ2-1	.	TGTGCCACCAGCGGGACAGGTTATGATGAGCAGTTCTTC	CATSGTGYDEQFF
.	TRBV9	TRBJ2-7	.	TGTGCCAGCAGCGTAGGGTCAGCCTACGAGCAGTACTTC	CASSVGSAYEQYF
TRBD2	TRBV7-9	TRBJ2-3	once	TGTGCCAGCAGCTCGGGACTAGCGGGAGCCCGCACAGATACGCAGTATTTT	CASSSGLAGARTDTQYF
TRBD2	TRBV6-1	TRBJ2-1	.	TGTGCCAGCAGTGAAAGGCTAGCGGGGGGCTACAATGAGCAGTTCTTC	CASSERLAGGYNEQFF
.	TRBV7-8	TRBJ2-3	.	TGTGCCAGCAGCTTAGGGCCCCCCGCCGCAGATACGCAGTATTTT	CASSLGPPAADTQYF
.	TRBV19	TRBJ1-5	.	TGTGCCAGTAGTATAGCTGGGGGCGAGCTCAATCAGCCCCAGCATTTT	CASSIAGGELNQPQHF
.	TRBV9	TRBJ2-3	.	TGTGCCAGCAGCGCACCCCTCACAGATACGCAGTATTTT	CASSAPLTDTQYF
TRBD1	TRBV12-5	TRBJ2-7	.	TGTGCTAGTGGTTCCACCGCGACAGGGTACGAGCAGTACTTC	CASGSTATGYEQYF
.	TRBV7-9	TRBJ1-1	once	TGTGCCAGCAGCTTACAGGGGTCCGAAGCTTTCTTT	CASSLQGSEAFF
.	TRBV7-6	TRBJ1-2	.	TGTGCCAGCAGCCCCGGCGGGGGCGACCGCGGCTATGGCTACACCTTC	CASSPGGGDRGYGYTF
.	TRBV5-6	TRBJ2-7	.	TGTGCCAGCAGCTTGGTGAGCTCCTACGAGCAGTACTTC	CASSLVSSYEQYF
.	TRBV4-1	TRBJ2-7	.	TGCGCCAGCAGCCAACTGCCGAGGGGTCTCGAGCAGTACTTC	CASSQLPRGLEQYF
.	TRBV18	TRBJ2-7	.	TGTGCCAGCTCTTGGCCCGGCTCCTACGAGCAGTACTTC	CASSWPGSYEQYF
.	TRBV6-5	TRBJ1-1	.	TGTGCCAGCCGAATCAGCTGGAACACTGAAGCTTTCTTT	CASRISWNTEAFF
.	TRBV4-2	TRBJ2-2	.	TGTGCCAGCAGCCAAGAAACGGGGGCTTTCACCGGGGAGCTGTTTTTT	CASSQETGAFTGELFF
TRBD2	TRBV4-3	TRBJ2-2	.	TGCGCCAGCAGCCCTAGCGGGAGTGTCACCGGGGAGCTGTTTTTT	CASSPSGSVTGELFF
.	TRBV7-2	TRBJ2-1	.	TGTGCCAGCAGCCCAGGGATTATTGATGAGCAGTTCTTC	CASSPGIIDEQFF
.	TRBV4-1	TRBJ2-3	.	TGCGCCAGCAGCCAAGCCCCCAACACAGATACGCAGTATTTT	CASSQAPNTDTQYF
.	TRBV19	TRBJ1-6	.	TGTGCCAGTAGTCCCGGACAAGGGATAAGCTCCTATAATTCACCCCTCCACTTT	CASSPGQGISSYNSPLHF
.	TRBV28	TRBJ2-7	.	TGTGCCAGCAGTCCCCCCCGGGGCGAGCAGTACTTC	CASSPPRGEQYF
.	TRBV5-6	TRBJ1-3	.	TGTGCCAGCAGCTTGGGGGGTACCTCTGGAAACACCATATATTTT	CASSLGGTSGNTIYF
.	TRBV27	TRBJ2-7	.	TGTGCCAGCAGTCCAAGTCTGGCGGGCTACGAGCAGTACTTC	CASSPSLAGYEQYF
.	TRBV7-9	TRBJ1-1	.	TGTGCCAGCAGCCCCGCGTCTCAGGGAGCTTTCTTT	CASSPASQGAFF
.	TRBV7-9	TRBJ2-1	.	TGTGCCAGCAGCTTAGATAGGGACAATGAGCAGTTCTTC	CASSLDRDNEQFF
.	TRBV6-5	TRBJ2-7	.	TGTGCCAGCAGCCCAGGGGCGGCCTACGAGCAGTACTTC	CASSPGAAYEQYF
.	TRBV19	TRBJ2-1	.	TGTGCCAGTACCCCCGGGACACGAGCTTACAATGAGCAGTTCTTC	CASTPGTRAYNEQFF
TRBD2	TRBV15	TRBJ2-7	.	TGTGCCACCCAACAGGGCGGGAGGGCCTACGAGCAGTACTTC	CATQQGGRAYEQYF
.	TRBV4-1	TRBJ2-7	.	TGCGCCAGCAGCCAGGTTCGGAGTTACGAGCAGTACTTC	CASSQVRSYEQYF